This passage covers 2 T cell receptor beta chains from one sample sequenced in a study of cytomegalovirus exposure and HLA in healthy donors. The study ran its PCR with 60 Vbeta and 13 Jbeta primers. Only in-frame clones appear in the TCRdb table, and some are missing; sequencing was by immunoSEQ multiplex PCR. The data show roughly 120,000 clones, with around 80% seen just once and about 1% held by the top ten. Sequencing used PBMCs. The receptors were sampled from a woman aged 30 to 39 in good health and CMV-seronegative.

The chain employs TRBV23-1 and TRBJ2-1; 15 nucleotides align to TRBD2. TRBV23-1 is placed among ORFs of uncertain function. J gave up 9 bases and V 2 bases, and 8 bases lay outside the gene matches. This CDR3 comprises 17 residues. The CDR3 reads CASSQVRTSGRESEQFF. The CDR3 DNA follows: TGCGCCAGCAGTCAAGTCAGGACTAGCGGGAGGGAGAGTGAGCAGTTCTTC.

The chain couples TRBV6-1 to TRBJ2-7; TRBD1 aligns across 11 bases. The CDR3 is 18 amino acids. Germline-derived CDR1 and CDR2 are MNHNS and SASEGT. With V trimmed by 1 base and J by 3 bases, 11 bases remained unmatched. In DNA, the CDR3 is TGTGCCAGCAGTGAAGGGGGAATTGGACAGGGGGCTGGCTACGAGCAGTACTTC. This translates into CASSEGGIGQGAGYEQYF.